The clone carrying this T cell receptor beta chain was detected only a few times. Its specificity is not known. Germline CDR1 reads SGHVS; CDR2 reads FNYEAQ. The V and J ends lost 7 bases and 6 bases, in that order; junction bases with no gene match: 12. This CDR3 region has 14 residues. The data were obtained in a study of identical twins. A universal primer site was added by template switching, and unique molecular identifiers were carried by the cDNA. TCRdb reanalysed the 5' RACE reads using MiXCR and keeps one entry per CDR3 protein. The table has around 480,000 distinct CDR3 sequences, 14% seen once; the top ten hold roughly 0.5%. Findings of the study overall: With beta out-of-frame sequences, excess sharing by twins was weaker.

The same sample was also used in a study of yellow fever vaccine responses in identical twins. Turning to that study: Among the twins, the vaccine T cell response reportedly seemed partly convergent and partly personalized.

The sample was CD4+ T cells sorted from blood. The receptor was isolated from a woman aged 18-29 years in good health. This rearrangement joins TRBV7-6 to TRBJ2-7, with 7 bases identical to TRBD1. CDR3 loop: CASMRGTGVGEQYF. The CDR3 DNA follows: TGTGCCAGCATGAGGGGTACAGGGGTAGGCGAGCAGTACTTC.